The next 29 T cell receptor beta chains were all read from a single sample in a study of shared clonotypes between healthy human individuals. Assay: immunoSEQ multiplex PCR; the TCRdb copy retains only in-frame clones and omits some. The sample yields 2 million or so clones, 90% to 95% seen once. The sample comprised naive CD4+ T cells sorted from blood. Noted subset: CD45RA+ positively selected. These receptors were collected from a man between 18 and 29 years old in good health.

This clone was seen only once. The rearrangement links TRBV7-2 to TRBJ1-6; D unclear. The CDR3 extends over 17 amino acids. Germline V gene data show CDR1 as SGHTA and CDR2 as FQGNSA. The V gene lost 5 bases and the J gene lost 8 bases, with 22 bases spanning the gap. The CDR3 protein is CASSPLGRLGLDSPLHF. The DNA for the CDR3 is TGTGCCAGCAGCCCTTTAGGTAGATTAGGCCTGGATTCACCCCTCCACTTT.

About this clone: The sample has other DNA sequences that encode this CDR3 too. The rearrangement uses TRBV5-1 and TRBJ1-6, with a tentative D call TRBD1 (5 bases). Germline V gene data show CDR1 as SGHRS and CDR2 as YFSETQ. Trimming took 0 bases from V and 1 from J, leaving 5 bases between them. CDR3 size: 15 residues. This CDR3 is CASSLGGSYNSPLHF. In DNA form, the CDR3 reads TGCGCCAGCAGCTTGGGGGGGTCCTATAATTCACCCCTCCACTTT.

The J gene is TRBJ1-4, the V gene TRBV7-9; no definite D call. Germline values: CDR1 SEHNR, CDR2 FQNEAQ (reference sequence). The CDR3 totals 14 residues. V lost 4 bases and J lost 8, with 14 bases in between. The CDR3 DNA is TGTGCCAGCAGCTCGACGGGGAATTTAGAAAAACTGTTTTTT. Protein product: CASSSTGNLEKLFF.

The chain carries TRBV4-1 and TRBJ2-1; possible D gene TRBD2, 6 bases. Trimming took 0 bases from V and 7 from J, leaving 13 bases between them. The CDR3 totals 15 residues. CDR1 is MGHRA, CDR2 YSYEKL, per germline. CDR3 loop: CASSQEPSVFNEQFF. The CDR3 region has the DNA TGCGCCAGCAGCCAAGAACCTAGCGTGTTTAATGAGCAGTTCTTC.

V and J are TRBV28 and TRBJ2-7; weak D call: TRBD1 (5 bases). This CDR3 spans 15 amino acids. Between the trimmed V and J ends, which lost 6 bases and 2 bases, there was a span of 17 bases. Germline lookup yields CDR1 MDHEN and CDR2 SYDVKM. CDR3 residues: CASSPGQVGAYEQYF. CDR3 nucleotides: TGTGCCAGCAGCCCCGGGCAGGTAGGGGCCTACGAGCAGTACTTC.

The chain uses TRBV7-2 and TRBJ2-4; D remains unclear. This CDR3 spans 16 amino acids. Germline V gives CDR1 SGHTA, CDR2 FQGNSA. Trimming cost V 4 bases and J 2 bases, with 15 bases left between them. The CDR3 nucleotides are TGTGCCAGCAGCTCTGAGGCATCTTTTACCAAAAACATTCAGTACTTC. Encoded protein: CASSSEASFTKNIQYF.

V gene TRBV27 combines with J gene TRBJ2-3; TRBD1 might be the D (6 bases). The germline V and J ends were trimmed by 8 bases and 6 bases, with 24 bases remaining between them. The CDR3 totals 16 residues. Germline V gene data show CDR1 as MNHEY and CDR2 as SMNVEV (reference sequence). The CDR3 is CASAGERNRDMDTQYF. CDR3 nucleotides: TGTGCCAGCGCCGGGGAGAGAAACAGGGATATGGATACGCAGTATTTT.

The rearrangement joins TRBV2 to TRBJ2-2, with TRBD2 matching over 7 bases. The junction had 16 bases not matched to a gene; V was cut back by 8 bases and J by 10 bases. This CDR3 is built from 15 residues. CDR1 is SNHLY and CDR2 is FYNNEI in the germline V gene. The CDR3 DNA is TGTGCCAGCCAAGCTAGCGGCCTACGGGCGGAGGAGCTGTTTTTT. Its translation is CASQASGLRAEELFF.

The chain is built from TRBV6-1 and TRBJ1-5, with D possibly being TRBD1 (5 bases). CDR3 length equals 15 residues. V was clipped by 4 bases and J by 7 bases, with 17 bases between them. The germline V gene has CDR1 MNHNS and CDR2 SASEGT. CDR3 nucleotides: TGTGCCAGCAGTGGAGGTGGGGCGTTGGGACAGCCCCAGCATTTT. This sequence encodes CASSGGGALGQPQHF.

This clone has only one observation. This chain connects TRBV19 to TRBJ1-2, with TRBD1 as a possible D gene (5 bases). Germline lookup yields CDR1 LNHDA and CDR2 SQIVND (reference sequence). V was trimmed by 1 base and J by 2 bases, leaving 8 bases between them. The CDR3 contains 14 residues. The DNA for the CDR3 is TGTGCCAGTAGTATAGGTCGGGACAACTATGGCTACACCTTC. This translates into CASSIGRDNYGYTF.

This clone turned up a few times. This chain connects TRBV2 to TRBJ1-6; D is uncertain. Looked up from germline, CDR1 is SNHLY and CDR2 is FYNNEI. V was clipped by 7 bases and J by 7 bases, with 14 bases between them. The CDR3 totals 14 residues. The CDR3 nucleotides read TGTGCCAGCACCTCTAACGGGTTGAATTCACCCCTCCACTTT. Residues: CASTSNGLNSPLHF. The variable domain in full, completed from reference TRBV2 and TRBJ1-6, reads EPEVTQTPSHQVTQMGQEVILRCVPISNHLYFYWYRQILGQKVEFLVSFYNNEISEKSEIFDDQFSVERPDGSNFTLKIRSTKLEDSAMYFCASTSNGLNSPLHFGNGTRLTVT.

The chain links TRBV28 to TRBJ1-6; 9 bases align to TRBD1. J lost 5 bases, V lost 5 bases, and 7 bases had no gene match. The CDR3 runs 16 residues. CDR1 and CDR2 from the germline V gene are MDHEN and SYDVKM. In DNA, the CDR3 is TGTGCCAGCAGTATACCGGGACAGGGAGATAATTCACCCCTCCACTTT. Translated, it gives CASSIPGQGDNSPLHF.

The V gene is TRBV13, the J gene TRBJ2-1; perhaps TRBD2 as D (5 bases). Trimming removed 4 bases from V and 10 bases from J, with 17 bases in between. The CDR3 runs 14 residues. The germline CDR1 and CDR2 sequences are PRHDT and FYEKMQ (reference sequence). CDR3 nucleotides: TGTGCCAGCAGCTCCCCCGGCGGGCCTATGGAGCAGTTCTTC. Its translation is CASSSPGGPMEQFF.

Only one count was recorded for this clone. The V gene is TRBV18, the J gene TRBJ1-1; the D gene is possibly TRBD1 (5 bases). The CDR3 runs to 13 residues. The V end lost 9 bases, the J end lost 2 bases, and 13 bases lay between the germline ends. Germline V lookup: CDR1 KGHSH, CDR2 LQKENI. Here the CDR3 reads CASLGGPNTEAFF. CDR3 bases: TGTGCCAGTTTGGGGGGACCCAACACTGAAGCTTTCTTT.

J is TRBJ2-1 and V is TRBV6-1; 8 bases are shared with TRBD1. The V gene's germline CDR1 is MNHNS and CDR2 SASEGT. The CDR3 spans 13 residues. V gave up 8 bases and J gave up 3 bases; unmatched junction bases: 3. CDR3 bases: TGTGCCAGCTTTGGACAGGGCTACAATGAGCAGTTCTTC. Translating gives CASFGQGYNEQFF.

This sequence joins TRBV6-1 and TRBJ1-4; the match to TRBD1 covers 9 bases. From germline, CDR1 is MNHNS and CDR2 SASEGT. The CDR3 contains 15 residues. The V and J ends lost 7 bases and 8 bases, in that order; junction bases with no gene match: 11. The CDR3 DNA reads TGTGCCAGCAATGGAGGGGGGACAGGGTTGGAAAAACTGTTTTTT. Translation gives CASNGGGTGLEKLFF.

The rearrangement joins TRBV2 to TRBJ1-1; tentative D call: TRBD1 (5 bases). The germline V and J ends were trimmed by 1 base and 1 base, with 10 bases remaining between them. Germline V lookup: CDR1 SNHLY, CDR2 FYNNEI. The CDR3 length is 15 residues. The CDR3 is CASSEGGVANTEAFF. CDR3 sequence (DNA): TGTGCCAGCAGTGAAGGGGGGGTGGCGAACACTGAAGCTTTCTTT.

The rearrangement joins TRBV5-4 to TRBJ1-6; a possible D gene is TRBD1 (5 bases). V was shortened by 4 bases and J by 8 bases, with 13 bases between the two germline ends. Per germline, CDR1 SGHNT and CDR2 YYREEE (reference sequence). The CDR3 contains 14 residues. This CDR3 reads CASSRGSGDSPLHF. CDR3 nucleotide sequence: TGTGCCAGCAGCCGGGGATCGGGGGATTCACCCCTCCACTTT.

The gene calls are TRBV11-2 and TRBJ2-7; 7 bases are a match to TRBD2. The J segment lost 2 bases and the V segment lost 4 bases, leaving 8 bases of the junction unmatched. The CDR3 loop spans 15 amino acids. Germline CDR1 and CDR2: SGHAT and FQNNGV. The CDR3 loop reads CASSSLGRETYEQYF. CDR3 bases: TGTGCCAGCAGCTCCTTGGGGCGGGAGACCTACGAGCAGTACTTC.

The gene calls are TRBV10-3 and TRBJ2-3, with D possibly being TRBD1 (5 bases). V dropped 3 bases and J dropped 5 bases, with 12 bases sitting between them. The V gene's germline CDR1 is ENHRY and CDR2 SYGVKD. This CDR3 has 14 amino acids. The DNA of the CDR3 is TGTGCCATCAGTGACCTAGGGGATCGAGATACGCAGTATTTT. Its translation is CAISDLGDRDTQYF.

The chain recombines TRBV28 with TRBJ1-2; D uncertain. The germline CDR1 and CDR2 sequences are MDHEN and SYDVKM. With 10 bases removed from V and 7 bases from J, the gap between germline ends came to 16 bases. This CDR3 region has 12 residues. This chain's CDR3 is CATYRDFGGYTF. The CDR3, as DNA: TGTGCCACCTATAGGGATTTCGGTGGCTACACCTTC.

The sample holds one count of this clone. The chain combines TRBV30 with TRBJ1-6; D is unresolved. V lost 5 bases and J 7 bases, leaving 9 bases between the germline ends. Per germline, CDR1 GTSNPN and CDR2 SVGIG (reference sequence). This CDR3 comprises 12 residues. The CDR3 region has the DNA TGTGCCTGGGACCGCCTGAATTCACCCCTCCACTTT. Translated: CAWDRLNSPLHF.

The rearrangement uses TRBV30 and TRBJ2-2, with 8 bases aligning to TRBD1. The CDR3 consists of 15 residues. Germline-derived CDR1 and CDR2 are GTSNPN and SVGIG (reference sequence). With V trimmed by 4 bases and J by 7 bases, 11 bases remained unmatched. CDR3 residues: CAWNAGQGAVGELFF. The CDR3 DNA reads TGTGCCTGGAATGCTGGCCAGGGGGCCGTCGGGGAGCTGTTTTTT.

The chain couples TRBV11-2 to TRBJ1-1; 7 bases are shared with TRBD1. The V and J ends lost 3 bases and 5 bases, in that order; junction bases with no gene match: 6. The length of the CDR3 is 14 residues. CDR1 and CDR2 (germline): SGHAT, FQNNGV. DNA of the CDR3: TGTGCCAGCAGCTTTCAGGGGGATGGGACTGAAGCTTTCTTT. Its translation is CASSFQGDGTEAFF.

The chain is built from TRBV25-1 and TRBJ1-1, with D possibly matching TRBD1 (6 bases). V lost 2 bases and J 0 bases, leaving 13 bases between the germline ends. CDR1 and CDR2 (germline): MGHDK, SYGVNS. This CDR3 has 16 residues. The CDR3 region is CASSETGRGMNTEAFF. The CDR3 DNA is TGTGCCAGCAGTGAAACAGGGCGAGGGATGAACACTGAAGCTTTCTTT.

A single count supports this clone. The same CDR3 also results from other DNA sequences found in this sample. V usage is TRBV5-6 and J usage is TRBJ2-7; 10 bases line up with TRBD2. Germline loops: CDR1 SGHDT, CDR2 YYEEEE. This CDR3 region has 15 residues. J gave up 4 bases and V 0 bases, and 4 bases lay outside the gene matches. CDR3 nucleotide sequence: TGTGCCAGCAGCTTGGGGCTAGCGGGAGCTTACGAGCAGTACTTC. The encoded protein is CASSLGLAGAYEQYF. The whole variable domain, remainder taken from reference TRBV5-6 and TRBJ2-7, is DAGVTQSPTHLIKTRGQQVTLRCSPKSGHDTVSWYQQALGQGPQFIFQYYEEEERQRGNFPDRFSGHQFPNYSSELNVNALLLGDSALYLCASSLGLAGAYEQYFGPGTRLTVT.

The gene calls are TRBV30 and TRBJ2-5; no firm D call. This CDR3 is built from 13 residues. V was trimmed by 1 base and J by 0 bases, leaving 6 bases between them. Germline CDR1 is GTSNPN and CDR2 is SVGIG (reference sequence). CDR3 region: CAWSGRYQETQYF. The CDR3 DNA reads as TGTGCCTGGAGTGGACGGTACCAAGAGACCCAGTACTTC.

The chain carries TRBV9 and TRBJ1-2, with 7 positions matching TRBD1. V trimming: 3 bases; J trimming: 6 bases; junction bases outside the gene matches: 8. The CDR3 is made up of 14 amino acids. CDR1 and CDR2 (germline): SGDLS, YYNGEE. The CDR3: CASSAEGAVDGYTF. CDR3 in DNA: TGTGCCAGCAGCGCCGAGGGGGCTGTGGATGGCTACACCTTC.

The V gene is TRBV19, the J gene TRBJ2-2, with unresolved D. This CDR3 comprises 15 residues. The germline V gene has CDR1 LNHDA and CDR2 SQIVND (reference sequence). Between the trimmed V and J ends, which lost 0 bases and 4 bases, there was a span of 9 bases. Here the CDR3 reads CASSIDPPFTGELFF. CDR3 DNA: TGTGCCAGTAGTATAGATCCCCCCTTCACCGGGGAGCTGTTTTTT.